These 27 T cell receptor beta chains came from one sample sequenced in a study of sequential checkpoint blockade in melanoma. Sequencing used immunoSEQ multiplex PCR; TCRdb keeps in-frame clones, though not all of them. The sample records more than 2,000 clones, roughly 15% being singletons. Sample treatment: randomized to nivolumab then ipilimumab (arm A) or the reverse (arm B). This sample comprised tumor tissue (inferred from file names), obtained from a patient given nivolumab and ipilimumab in sequence. These receptor sequences come from a human donor with melanoma.

This clone is medium-sized within its sample. This CDR3 reads CASGRPGHGELFF. CDR3 sequence (DNA): TGTGCCAGTGGGAGGCCTGGGCACGGGGAGCTGTTTTTT. The J gene is TRBJ2-2, the V gene TRBV7-1, with D tentatively TRBD2 (6 bases). TRBV7-1 is reported as an ORF; its role is uncertain. The CDR3 runs to 13 residues. Trimming pared 9 bases from V and 7 bases from J, leaving 15 bases between.

The chain's CDR3 is CATGKRRDTQYF. CDR3 nucleotide sequence: TGTGCCACTGGGAAACGGCGAGATACGCAGTATTTT. The chain joins TRBV19 to TRBJ2-3; D is ambiguous. Germline loops: CDR1 LNHDA, CDR2 SQIVND (reference sequence). Trimming stripped 10 bases from V and 5 bases from J, with 13 bases between. The CDR3 has 12 residues.

The V call is TRBV6-8, the J call TRBJ2-7, with D possibly being TRBD2 (6 bases). This CDR3 is built from 14 residues. Germline CDR1 MNHGY, CDR2 SAAAGT. The germline V and J ends were trimmed by 5 bases and 4 bases, with 15 bases remaining between them. CDR3 amino acids: CASSIAGGDYEQYF. CDR3 coding DNA: TGTGCCAGCAGTATTGCCGGAGGGGATTACGAGCAGTACTTC.

The chain employs TRBV5-1 and TRBJ2-1; D is uncertain. Per the germline V gene, CDR1 is SGHRS and CDR2 is YFSETQ. Trimming stripped 0 bases from V and 0 bases from J, with 13 bases between. The CDR3 runs to 17 residues. The CDR3, as DNA: TGCGCCAGCAGCTTGGCCTTGGGCTTTCGCTCCTACAATGAGCAGTTCTTC. Amino acid sequence: CASSLALGFRSYNEQFF. Using reference TRBV5-1 and TRBJ2-1 for the parts outside the CDR3, the full variable domain is KAGVTQTPRYLIKTRGQQVTLSCSPISGHRSVSWYQQTPGQGLQFLFEYFSETQRNKGNFPGRFSGRQFSNSRSEMNVSTLELGDSALYLCASSLALGFRSYNEQFFGPGTRLTVL.

This clone has just a few counts. This chain uses TRBV6-8 with TRBJ2-7, with 7 bases aligning to TRBD1. Germline V gene data show CDR1 as MNHGY and CDR2 as SAAAGT. J was trimmed by 3 bases and V by 8 bases; bases with no gene match: 7. This CDR3 is built from 13 residues. CDR3 loop: CASCPGTDYEQYF. CDR3 nucleotide sequence: TGTGCCAGCTGCCCCGGGACAGACTACGAGCAGTACTTC.

This clone has only a few counts. The chain joins TRBV28 to TRBJ1-4; TRBD1 matches 7 bases. The V and J ends lost 8 bases and 6 bases, in that order; junction bases with no gene match: 18. This CDR3 is 17 amino acids long. The germline gives CDR1 MDHEN, CDR2 SYDVKM. The CDR3 sequence is CASRRSTGRVVDEKLFF. In DNA form, the CDR3 reads TGTGCCAGCCGACGTTCGACAGGGAGGGTGGTCGATGAAAAACTGTTTTTT.

The chain employs TRBV18 and TRBJ2-7, with D perhaps TRBD1 or TRBD2 (5 bases each). V gave up 3 bases and J gave up 6 bases, with 21 bases separating them. Germline V gene sequence: CDR1 KGHSH, CDR2 LQKENI. This CDR3 has 16 amino acids. CDR3 DNA: TGTGCCAGCTCACCTTCCGGGACGGGATACATTCGCGAGCAGTACTTC. It yields the protein CASSPSGTGYIREQYF.

By share, this clone counts as medium-sized. The chain is built from TRBV6-7 and TRBJ2-1; unclear D gene. TRBV6-7 counts as an open reading frame of uncertain function. The CDR3 length is 11 residues. V shed 4 bases and J shed 4 bases, with 2 bases lying between them. CDR3 sequence: CASSLYNEQFF. The CDR3 DNA reads as TGTGCCAGCAGTTTATACAATGAGCAGTTCTTC.

This clone is labeled medium-sized (0.01 to 0.1%). This rearrangement joins TRBV9 to TRBJ2-2; unclear D gene. From germline, CDR1 is SGDLS and CDR2 YYNGEE. Between the trimmed V and J ends, which lost 6 bases and 0 bases, there was a span of 9 bases. The CDR3 has 14 residues. The CDR3 DNA sequence: TGTGCCAGCACACGCGGCTCGAACACCGGGGAGCTGTTTTTT. It translates to CASTRGSNTGELFF.

The CDR3 DNA is TGTGCCAGCAGTCTGGCAGGGGGAAATGAAAAACTGTTTTTT. This codes for CASSLAGGNEKLFF. The chain couples TRBV28 to TRBJ1-4, with 7 bases lining up with TRBD1. From germline, CDR1 is MDHEN and CDR2 SYDVKM. J lost 5 bases, V lost 5 bases, and 5 bases had no gene match. The CDR3 extends over 14 amino acids. The variable domain in full, completed from reference TRBV28 and TRBJ1-4, reads DVKVTQSSRYLVKRTGEKVFLECVQDMDHENMFWYRQDPGLGLRLIYFSYDVKMKEKGDIPEGYSVSREKKERFSLILESASTNQTSMYLCASSLAGGNEKLFFGSGTQLSVL.

By share, this clone counts as medium-sized (0.01 to 0.1%). The chain couples TRBV28 to TRBJ2-3; TRBD2 agrees at 7 bases. With V trimmed by 6 bases and J by 3 bases, 9 bases remained unmatched. Germline V gene lookup returns CDR1 MDHEN and CDR2 SYDVKM. This CDR3 region has 15 residues. The CDR3 loop reads CASRLRGGFTDTQYF. The CDR3 region has the DNA TGTGCCAGCAGGTTGCGCGGGGGTTTTACAGATACGCAGTATTTT. Full variable domain (missing parts from reference TRBV28 and TRBJ2-3): DVKVTQSSRYLVKRTGEKVFLECVQDMDHENMFWYRQDPGLGLRLIYFSYDVKMKEKGDIPEGYSVSREKKERFSLILESASTNQTSMYLCASRLRGGFTDTQYFGPGTRLTVL.

The chain recombines TRBV5-1 with TRBJ2-7, with 12 positions matching TRBD2. Germline V lookup: CDR1 SGHRS, CDR2 YFSETQ. The CDR3 consists of 16 residues. The junction had 7 bases not matched to a gene; V was cut back by 4 bases and J by 2 bases. This chain's CDR3 is CASSVLAGGSPYEQYF. The CDR3 bases are TGCGCCAGCAGCGTACTAGCGGGAGGATCTCCCTACGAGCAGTACTTC.

This chain uses TRBV6-8 with TRBJ2-3; TRBD2 matches at 8 bases. Germline CDR1 MNHGY, CDR2 SAAAGT. The CDR3 runs 15 residues. Germline trimming cut 4 bases from V and 4 bases from J; bases unmatched to any gene: 7. For the CDR3, the DNA is TGTGCCAGCAGTTTTAGCGGGACAAGAGCAGATACGCAGTATTTT. Translating gives CASSFSGTRADTQYF.

This rearrangement joins TRBV19 to TRBJ2-6; unclear D gene. The CDR3 runs to 13 residues. Trimming removed 3 bases from V and 2 bases from J, with 2 bases in between. CDR1 is LNHDA and CDR2 is SQIVND in the germline V gene (reference sequence). This CDR3 reads CASSMAGANVLTF. The CDR3 DNA reads as TGTGCCAGTAGTATGGCTGGGGCCAACGTCCTGACTTTC. Using reference TRBV19 and TRBJ2-6 for the parts outside the CDR3, the full variable domain is DGGITQSPKYLFRKEGQNVTLSCEQNLNHDAMYWYRQDPGQGLRLIYYSQIVNDFQKGDIAEGYSVSREKKESFPLTVTSAQKNPTAFYLCASSMAGANVLTFGAGSRLTVL.

In its sample, this clone ranks as medium-sized. This chain links TRBV11-3 with TRBJ2-7, with D possibly matching TRBD1 (5 bases). V lost 1 base and J 3 bases, leaving 10 bases between the germline ends. From germline, CDR1 is SGHNT and CDR2 YENEEA. The CDR3 contains 14 residues. This CDR3 reads CASSLGGSRYEQYF. CDR3 sequence (DNA): TGTGCCAGCAGCTTAGGGGGCAGCCGCTACGAGCAGTACTTC.

This clone is large (0.1 to 1%) within its sample. The rearrangement uses TRBV29-1 and TRBJ2-7, with TRBD1 identical over 9 bases. Germline CDR1 SQVTM, CDR2 ANQGSEA. The CDR3 length is 15 residues. Trimming removed 3 bases from V and 4 bases from J; junction bases left unmatched: 10. DNA for the CDR3: TGCAGCGTTGAGGGGTCGGGACAGGGCGTTTACGAGCAGTACTTC. Residues: CSVEGSGQGVYEQYF.

This clone is deemed medium-sized. The DNA of the CDR3 is TGTGCCTGGAGTGGTAACAATCAGCCCCAGCATTTT. Translation gives CAWSGNNQPQHF. The V and J genes are TRBV30 and TRBJ1-5; no clear D. V was clipped by 1 base and J by 3 bases, with 4 bases between them. CDR1 GTSNPN and CDR2 SVGIG come from the germline V gene (reference sequence). The CDR3 spans 12 residues.

J is TRBJ2-1 and V is TRBV6-8; 10 bases agree with TRBD2. Germline V CDR1 and CDR2: MNHGY, SAAAGT. The CDR3 consists of 13 residues. V lost 2 bases to trimming and J lost 13 bases; unmatched junction nucleotides: 5. CDR3 amino acids: CASSYGLAVRQFF. CDR3 coding DNA: TGTGCCAGCAGTTACGGACTAGCGGTCCGACAGTTCTTC.

This rearrangement joins TRBV10-2 to TRBJ2-7; D is perhaps TRBD1 (6 bases). The CDR3 is 14 residues long. With 2 bases removed from V and 4 bases from J, the gap between germline ends came to 12 bases. Germline V gene lookup returns CDR1 WSHSY and CDR2 SAAADI. In nucleotides, the CDR3 is TGCGCCAGCAGTGAGCAGGGGCTGAGGTACGAGCAGTACTTC. This gives the protein CASSEQGLRYEQYF.

V and J are TRBV29-1 and TRBJ2-7; possible D gene TRBD2, 5 bases. The CDR3 consists of 12 residues. V lost 2 bases, J lost 3 bases, and 8 bases lay in between. The V gene's germline CDR1 is SQVTM and CDR2 ANQGSEA. CDR3 sequence (DNA): TGCAGCGTTGAAACCGGGGTCTACGAGCAGTACTTC. Encoded protein: CSVETGVYEQYF.

This clone was seen only a few times. The chain couples TRBV28 to TRBJ2-7; unclear D gene. With 5 bases removed from V and 2 bases from J, the gap between germline ends came to 10 bases. Germline V gene lookup returns CDR1 MDHEN and CDR2 SYDVKM. The CDR3 runs 13 residues. CDR3 in DNA: TGTGCCAGCAGTGCCGGCGCTCCCTACGAGCAGTACTTC. This gives the protein CASSAGAPYEQYF.

This chain uses TRBV29-1 with TRBJ2-1, with 8 bases that match TRBD2. The V gene's germline CDR1 is SQVTM and CDR2 ANQGSEA. V trimming: 6 bases; J trimming: 6 bases; junction bases outside the gene matches: 7. The CDR3 loop spans 13 amino acids. Here the CDR3 reads CSVPPGLVNEQFF. The CDR3 DNA reads as TGCAGCGTCCCGCCGGGACTAGTCAATGAGCAGTTCTTC.

This clone was detected only a few times. This sequence joins TRBV18 and TRBJ2-6; a possible D gene is TRBD1 (5 bases). Germline values: CDR1 KGHSH, CDR2 LQKENI. The CDR3 extends over 18 amino acids. Trimming left V 2 bases short and J 0 bases short, with 14 bases between. The CDR3 loop is CASSPSQGSSSGANVLTF. The CDR3 DNA sequence: TGTGCCAGCTCACCATCCCAGGGCTCAAGCTCTGGGGCCAACGTCCTGACTTTC.

This clone is labeled as medium-sized. This chain joins TRBV6-8 and TRBJ1-5, with a weak D call TRBD1 (5 bases). The V end lost 0 bases, the J end lost 1 base, and 13 bases lay between the germline ends. The CDR3 consists of 17 residues. Germline V gene data show CDR1 as MNHGY and CDR2 as SAAAGT. CDR3 in amino acids: CASSYSAFGTSNQPQHF. The CDR3 nucleotides are TGTGCCAGCAGTTACTCGGCTTTCGGGACGAGCAATCAGCCCCAGCATTTT.

This clone appeared many times. This chain joins TRBV11-3 and TRBJ2-1, with D maybe TRBD2 (6 bases). Per germline, CDR1 SGHNT and CDR2 YENEEA. Trimming cost V 4 bases and J 4 bases, with 17 bases left between them. This CDR3 comprises 16 residues. The CDR3, as DNA: TGTGCCAGCAGCTCCGTTGAGGAGGGGACGTACAATGAGCAGTTCTTC. Translated, it gives CASSSVEEGTYNEQFF.

The chain carries TRBV6-8 and TRBJ2-1; 9 bases are a match to TRBD1. The CDR3 length is 15 residues. From germline, CDR1 is MNHGY and CDR2 SAAAGT. V was pared by 6 bases and J by 4 bases, with 7 bases of the junction left unmatched. The CDR3 sequence is CASSKTGQGYNEQFF. The CDR3 DNA sequence: TGTGCCAGCAGCAAAACGGGACAGGGTTACAATGAGCAGTTCTTC.

In its sample, this clone was seen a few times. The chain combines TRBV28 with TRBJ1-4; no reliable D call. Germline CDR1 MDHEN, CDR2 SYDVKM. V lost 5 bases to trimming and J lost 5 bases, with 6 bases between them. CDR3 length equals 12 residues. The CDR3 protein is CASSQLNEKLFF. The CDR3 DNA follows: TGTGCCAGCAGTCAGCTCAATGAAAAACTGTTTTTT.